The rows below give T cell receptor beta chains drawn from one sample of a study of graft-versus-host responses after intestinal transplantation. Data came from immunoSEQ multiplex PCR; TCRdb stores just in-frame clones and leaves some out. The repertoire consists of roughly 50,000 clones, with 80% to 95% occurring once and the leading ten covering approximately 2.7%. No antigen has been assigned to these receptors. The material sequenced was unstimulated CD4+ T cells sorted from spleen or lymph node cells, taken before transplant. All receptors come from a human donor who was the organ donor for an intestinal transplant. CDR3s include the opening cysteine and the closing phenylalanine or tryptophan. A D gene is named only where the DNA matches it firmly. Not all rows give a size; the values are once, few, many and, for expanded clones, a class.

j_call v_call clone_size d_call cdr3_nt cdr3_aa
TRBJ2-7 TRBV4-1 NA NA TGCGCCAGCAGCCAAGGGAGGCGGAAGACGAATGACGAGCAGTACTTC CASSQGRRKTNDEQYF
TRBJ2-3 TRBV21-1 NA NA TGTGCCAGCAGCAAATCAAAAAGATGGATTAGGACCTACACAGATACGCAGTATTTT CASSKSKRWIRTYTDTQYF
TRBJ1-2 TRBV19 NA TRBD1 TGTGCCAGTATCCCTCAGGGGGCAAGCTATGGCTACACCTTC CASIPQGASYGYTF
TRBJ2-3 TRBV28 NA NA TGTGCCAGCAGTTTAGAAGGTCCCGGCCAGTATTTT CASSLEGPGQYF
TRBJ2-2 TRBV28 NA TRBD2 TGTGCCAGCAGTTTATCCATGGGACTAGCGATTCACACCGGGGAGCTGTTTTTT CASSLSMGLAIHTGELFF
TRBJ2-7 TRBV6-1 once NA TGTGCCAGCAGGACTAGTTACGAGCAGTACTTC CASRTSYEQYF
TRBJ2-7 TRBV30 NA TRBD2 TGTGCCTGGAGTATTCTAGCGGGAGTATCCTACGAGCAGTACTTC CAWSILAGVSYEQYF
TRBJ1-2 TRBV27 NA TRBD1 TGTGCCAGCAGTTGGACAGGGGGCAACTATGGCTACACCTTC CASSWTGGNYGYTF
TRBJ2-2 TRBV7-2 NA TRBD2 TGTGCCAGCAGCCGGACTAGCGGGAGAGGGGCCGGGGAGCTGTTTTTT CASSRTSGRGAGELFF
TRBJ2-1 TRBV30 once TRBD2 TGTGCCTGGACTAGCGGGAGGGCCAATGAGCAGTTCTTC CAWTSGRANEQFF
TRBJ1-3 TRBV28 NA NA TGTGCCAGCAGTGGGGTGGGGGGCTCTGGAAACACCATATATTTT CASSGVGGSGNTIYF
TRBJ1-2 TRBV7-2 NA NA TGTGCCAGCAGCTCGCCACCGGGACACGCTAACTATGGCTACACCTTC CASSSPPGHANYGYTF
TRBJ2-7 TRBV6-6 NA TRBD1 TGTGCCAGCACCCGGACAGGGGGCGCCTACGAGCAGTACTTC CASTRTGGAYEQYF
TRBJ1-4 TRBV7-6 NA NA TGTGCCAGCAGCTGGGGAGTGGGGAATGAAAAACTGTTTTTT CASSWGVGNEKLFF
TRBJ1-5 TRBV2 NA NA TGTGCCAGCAGTGAGGGGGGAAATCAGCCCCAGCATTTT CASSEGGNQPQHF
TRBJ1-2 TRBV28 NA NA TGTGCCAGCACAAAATGGGCTGGGAGTAGGGGCTACACCTTC CASTKWAGSRGYTF
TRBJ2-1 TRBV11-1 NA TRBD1 TGTGCCAGCACCGCCGGGACAGGGGGCTACAATGAGCAGTTCTTC CASTAGTGGYNEQFF
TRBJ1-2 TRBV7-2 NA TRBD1 TGTGCCAGCAGCTTAGAGACAGGGAGTTATGGCTACACCTTC CASSLETGSYGYTF
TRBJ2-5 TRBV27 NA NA TGTGCCAGCAGACCCTTAAGGACCCCACAAGAGACCCAGTACTTC CASRPLRTPQETQYF
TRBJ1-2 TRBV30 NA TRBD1 TGTGCCTGGAGTCAGGGGGAAGCTAACTATGGCTACACCTTC CAWSQGEANYGYTF
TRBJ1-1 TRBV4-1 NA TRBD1 TGCGCCAGCAGCCAGACAGGGGTGAACACTGAAGCTTTCTTT CASSQTGVNTEAFF
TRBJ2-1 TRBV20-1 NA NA TGCAGTGTTCCAGACAATGAGCAGTTCTTC CSVPDNEQFF